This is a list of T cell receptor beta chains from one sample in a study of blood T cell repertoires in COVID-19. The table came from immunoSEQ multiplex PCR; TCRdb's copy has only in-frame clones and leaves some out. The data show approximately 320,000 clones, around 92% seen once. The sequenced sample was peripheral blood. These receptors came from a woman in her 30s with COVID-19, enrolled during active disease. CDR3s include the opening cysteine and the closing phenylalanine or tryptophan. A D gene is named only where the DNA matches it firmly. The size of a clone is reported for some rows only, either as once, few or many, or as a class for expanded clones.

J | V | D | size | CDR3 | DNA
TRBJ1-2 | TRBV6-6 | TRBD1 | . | CASRAPGQGYEYGYTF | TGTGCCAGCAGGGCACCGGGACAGGGGTATGAGTATGGCTACACCTTC
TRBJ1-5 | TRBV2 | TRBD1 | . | CASSDDRGPGNQPQHF | TGTGCCAGCAGCGACGACAGGGGGCCAGGCAATCAGCCCCAGCATTTT
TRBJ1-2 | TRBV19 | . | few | CASARESLYGYTF | TGTGCCAGCGCTCGTGAGTCCCTCTATGGCTACACCTTC
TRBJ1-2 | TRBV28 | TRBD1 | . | CASSLGQGRSRTYGYTF | TGTGCCAGCAGTTTAGGACAGGGGCGCTCTCGTACCTATGGCTACACCTTC
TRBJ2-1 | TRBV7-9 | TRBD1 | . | CASADRDYNEQFF | TGTGCCAGCGCGGACAGGGACTACAATGAGCAGTTCTTC
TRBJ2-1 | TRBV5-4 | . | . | CASSANDYDNEQFF | TGTGCCAGCAGCGCCAATGACTACGACAATGAGCAGTTCTTC
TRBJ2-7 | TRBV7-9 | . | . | CASSHARGNYEQYF | TGTGCCAGCAGCCACGCCCGGGGTAACTACGAGCAGTACTTC
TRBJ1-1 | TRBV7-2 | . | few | CASSQNTEAFF | TGTGCCAGCAGCCAAAACACTGAAGCTTTCTTT
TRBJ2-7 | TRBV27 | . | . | CASSIDRGMMQYF | TGTGCCAGCAGTATCGACAGAGGAATGATGCAGTACTTC
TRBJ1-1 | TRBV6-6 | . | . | CASSPPRGSTEAFF | TGTGCCAGCAGTCCACCCCGGGGGTCCACTGAAGCTTTCTTT
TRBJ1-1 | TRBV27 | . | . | CASRTGGRNTEAFF | TGTGCCAGCCGCACGGGGGGAAGGAACACTGAAGCTTTCTTT
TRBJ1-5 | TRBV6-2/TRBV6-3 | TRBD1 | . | CASSYWGQGRNQPQHF | TGTGCCAGCAGTTACTGGGGACAGGGTAGGAATCAGCCCCAGCATTTT
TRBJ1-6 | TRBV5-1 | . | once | CASSFKGTLHF | TGCGCCAGCAGCTTCAAGGGGACCCTCCACTTT
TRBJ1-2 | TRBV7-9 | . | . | CASREGLENYGYTF | TGTGCCAGCAGGGAGGGACTCGAGAACTATGGCTACACCTTC
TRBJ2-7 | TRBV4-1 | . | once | CASSLEGRGGFSYEQYF | TGCGCCAGCAGCCTCGAAGGGCGCGGAGGTTTTTCCTACGAGCAGTACTTC